This TCR beta chain was observed in a study of response to subunit inactivated influenza vaccine (dated by TCRdb to 2017 to 2018). Some background on the complete study: The study used deep quantitative T cell receptor repertoire profiling to track responses to a trivalent subunit inactivated influenza vaccine.

V is shortened by 5 bases, J by 2 bases, and the region joining them spans 21 bases. From the cysteine up to the phenylalanine, the CDR3 has a length of 16 residues. CDR3 DNA only is kept here, 48 bases in frame from base 1. The CDR1 and CDR2 encoded by the germline V gene (reference sequence) are DFQATT and SNEGSKA. Of note for this clonotype: What this receptor recognizes is not known. No base-level quality is on record; no much larger clone is a single base apart.

The library was obtained by RT-PCR. The instrument given in TCRdb is Illumina HiSeq 2500. The raw public data were reprocessed by TCRdb itself: fastp quality trimming at Q25, MiXCR clonotype calling, in-frame beta chains only. Every CDR3 protein is listed once, alongside the most common genes and DNA of its rows. Recorded for this sample are hundreds of thousands of distinct CDR3 sequences; about 18% of them occurred a single time. The ten largest make up approximately 11% of the sample. Study-level results and caveats: The authors proposed that each seasonal influenza vaccination may bring in only a limited number of new T cells.

The receptor chain draws on TRBV20-1 and TRBJ1-1; there is no confident call for the D gene. The sequence was collected from a man in his forties or fifties who received an inactivated influenza vaccine. Donor details come from another sample of the same person, matched by shared clones. This material consisted of PBMCs from blood, taken more than 4 days after vaccination. The nucleotides are TGCAGTGCTCCACCGACCCGAAGGGCCAGAAACACTGAAGCTTTCTTT. Translated, this is CSAPPTRRARNTEAFF.